These 9 T cell receptor beta chains were all obtained from the same sample, sequenced in a study of T cell changes during pregnancy in multiple sclerosis. Profiled with immunoSEQ multiplex PCR; TCRdb holds only in-frame clones, not every one. The table shows about 32,000 clones, with approximately 94% occurring only once. Source: CD4+ T cells from peripheral blood mononuclear cells, taken in the second trimester of pregnancy. These receptors came from a female donor with multiple sclerosis, enrolled in a pregnancy study.

The rearrangement joins TRBV14 to TRBJ2-7; D is uncertain. V was pared by 0 bases and J by 5 bases, with 17 bases between. The length of the CDR3 is 16 residues. Germline loops: CDR1 SGHDN, CDR2 FVKESK. The CDR3 coding sequence is TGTGCCAGCAGCCAAGATGGGCCACCGCGATGGAACGAGCAGTACTTC. Translated: CASSQDGPPRWNEQYF.

This clone was seen just once. V is TRBV4-3 and J is TRBJ1-4; D possibly corresponds to TRBD1 (5 bases). Germline CDR1 LGHNA, CDR2 YSLEER. V was clipped by 0 bases and J by 3 bases, with 17 bases between them. The CDR3 is 18 residues long. The CDR3 loop is CASSQDLGPGTANEKLFF. CDR3 bases: TGCGCCAGCAGCCAAGATTTGGGGCCCGGTACGGCTAATGAAAAACTGTTTTTT.

A few counts support this clone. This chain joins TRBV2 and TRBJ1-1, with 7 bases matching TRBD1. Germline V CDR1 and CDR2: SNHLY, FYNNEI. CDR3 length equals 13 residues. Losses at the gene ends were 6 bases for V and 5 bases for J; bases not matched to a gene: 6. The CDR3 nucleotides read TGTGCCAGCAGAAGGGGGCGAATTACTGAAGCTTTCTTT. This gives the protein CASRRGRITEAFF. Filled out from reference TRBV2 and TRBJ1-1, the complete variable domain reads EPEVTQTPSHQVTQMGQEVILRCVPISNHLYFYWYRQILGQKVEFLVSFYNNEISEKSEIFDDQFSVERPDGSNFTLKIRSTKLEDSAMYFCASRRGRITEAFFGQGTRLTVV.

The V gene is TRBV5-1, the J gene TRBJ1-1; no reliable D call. The length of the CDR3 is 14 residues. V lost 2 bases and J lost 13, with 21 bases in between. Germline CDR1 SGHRS, CDR2 YFSETQ. As DNA, the CDR3 is TGCGCCAGCAGCTTCGGGTACCCCTCCCATTATGGTTTCTTT. Translation gives CASSFGYPSHYGFF.

The chain joins TRBV2 to TRBJ2-7; D may be TRBD2 (6 bases). Germline V gene sequence: CDR1 SNHLY, CDR2 FYNNEI. Trimming left V 2 bases short and J 5 bases short, with 22 bases between. The CDR3 runs 17 residues. CDR3 bases: TGTGCCAGCAGTGAAACCCCCCTAGCGACTCCGATCAACGAGCAGTACTTC. Protein product: CASSETPLATPINEQYF. The full variable domain, in which reference TRBV2 and TRBJ2-7 provide the parts outside the CDR3, is EPEVTQTPSHQVTQMGQEVILRCVPISNHLYFYWYRQILGQKVEFLVSFYNNEISEKSEIFDDQFSVERPDGSNFTLKIRSTKLEDSAMYFCASSETPLATPINEQYFGPGTRLTVT.

The chain combines TRBV29-1 with TRBJ1-1, with TRBD1 identical over 8 bases. Germline V gene sequence: CDR1 SQVTM, CDR2 ANQGSEA. The ends lost 4 bases at V and 1 base at J; junction bases unmatched: 2. The length of the CDR3 is 13 residues. In DNA, the CDR3 is TGCAGCGTTGCCGGACAGGGGAACACTGAAGCTTTCTTT. Translation: CSVAGQGNTEAFF.

The genes are TRBV5-1 and TRBJ1-4, with no clear D. CDR3 length: 14 amino acids. V lost 6 bases and J lost 4, with 13 bases in between. Germline V gene lookup returns CDR1 SGHRS and CDR2 YFSETQ. The DNA of the CDR3 is TGCGCCAGCAAACCGACTGCAATTAATGAAAAACTGTTTTTT. Translating it yields CASKPTAINEKLFF.

V and J are TRBV4-1 and TRBJ2-4; 9 nucleotides match TRBD2. Germline CDR1 and CDR2: MGHRA and YSYEKL. This CDR3 has 16 amino acids. The V and J ends lost 0 bases and 6 bases, in that order; junction bases with no gene match: 6. CDR3 in DNA: TGCGCCAGCAGCCAAGAATTAGCGGGAGATAGAAACATTCAGTACTTC. It is translated as CASSQELAGDRNIQYF.

The V gene is TRBV5-1, the J gene TRBJ2-2; D remains unclear. Trimming took off 4 bases at V and 7 bases at J, with 14 bases between the two ends. Germline assignment: CDR1 SGHRS and CDR2 YFSETQ. This CDR3 has 14 residues. For the CDR3, the DNA is TGCGCCAGCAGCCGCCTAGGCGGAAGCGGGGAGCTGTTTTTT. Amino acid sequence: CASSRLGGSGELFF.